Listed below are T cell receptor beta chains from one sample, sequenced in a study of response to subunit inactivated influenza vaccine. TCRdb recomputed calls from the RT-PCR reads with MiXCR, one row per CDR3 protein. This table has around 600,000 distinct CDR3 sequences, around 11% appearing once. These data were likewise used in another study, on T cells expressing NK-cell markers.

Sequencing was performed on PBMCs from blood, taken on the day of vaccination. These TCRs come from a man in his fifties or sixties who received an inactivated influenza vaccine. The CDR3 runs from the conserved cysteine through the conserved F or W. The order of the fields is V gene, D gene, clone size, J gene, CDR3 DNA, CDR3 protein. The D gene is left open where the match is weak. Clone size is stated in some rows and not others, as once, few, many or a class when expanded.

V gene: TRBV20-1; D gene: TRBD1; clone size: -; J gene: TRBJ2-1; CDR3 DNA: TGCAGTGCTAGTGCCGGGACAGGCCCCTACAATGAGCAGTTCTTC; CDR3 protein: CSASAGTGPYNEQFF
V gene: TRBV28; D gene: -; clone size: few; J gene: TRBJ2-1; CDR3 DNA: TGTGCCAGCAGCTCCCCCGCCGGGGCCCGCTCCTACAATGAGCAGTTCTTC; CDR3 protein: CASSSPAGARSYNEQFF
V gene: TRBV28; D gene: -; clone size: few; J gene: TRBJ2-7; CDR3 DNA: TGTGCCAGCGGCAAAACAAGTTTCTACGAGCAGTACTTC; CDR3 protein: CASGKTSFYEQYF
V gene: TRBV10-3; D gene: -; clone size: many; J gene: TRBJ2-2; CDR3 DNA: TGTGCCATCAGTGGTGACGGAACCGGGGAGCTGTTTTTT; CDR3 protein: CAISGDGTGELFF
V gene: TRBV6-2/TRBV6-3; D gene: TRBD1; clone size: -; J gene: TRBJ1-5; CDR3 DNA: TGTGCCAGCAGTCCGAGCCGGGACAGGGACCCCTATCAGCCCCAGCATTTT; CDR3 protein: CASSPSRDRDPYQPQHF
V gene: TRBV7-9; D gene: TRBD2; clone size: few; J gene: TRBJ2-7; CDR3 DNA: TGTGCCAGCAGCTTAACTAGCGGACCTTTAGGAGAGCAGTACTTC; CDR3 protein: CASSLTSGPLGEQYF
V gene: TRBV20-1; D gene: -; clone size: -; J gene: TRBJ2-4; CDR3 DNA: TGCAGTGCTAGATCCCATCTTGAAGGAACCGTAAAAAACATTCAGTACTTC; CDR3 protein: CSARSHLEGTVKNIQYF
V gene: TRBV15; D gene: TRBD1; clone size: -; J gene: TRBJ1-2; CDR3 DNA: TGTGCCACCTCTCCTTGGGACAGGGCTGCTAACTATGGCTACACCTTC; CDR3 protein: CATSPWDRAANYGYTF
V gene: TRBV12-3/TRBV12-4; D gene: -; clone size: many; J gene: TRBJ2-1; CDR3 DNA: TGTGCCAGCAGGGCCACGGTTGTAAGTGAGCAGTTCTTC; CDR3 protein: CASRATVVSEQFF
V gene: TRBV10-3; D gene: -; clone size: -; J gene: TRBJ2-7; CDR3 DNA: TGTGCCAGTATGCCGACCCGGGACACCCACGAGCAGTACTTC; CDR3 protein: CASMPTRDTHEQYF
V gene: TRBV20-1; D gene: TRBD2; clone size: few; J gene: TRBJ2-2; CDR3 DNA: TGCAGTGCTCCGCGGCTAGCGGGAGGGAGCACCGGGGAGCTGTTTTTT; CDR3 protein: CSAPRLAGGSTGELFF
V gene: TRBV28; D gene: TRBD2; clone size: few; J gene: TRBJ2-1; CDR3 DNA: TGTGCCAGCAGTCGCCTAGCGGGAGGGGGGAGCAATGAGCAGTTCTTC; CDR3 protein: CASSRLAGGGSNEQFF
V gene: TRBV29-1; D gene: -; clone size: few; J gene: TRBJ2-5; CDR3 DNA: TGCAGCGTTCTCGGGGACCGGGAGACCCAGTACTTC; CDR3 protein: CSVLGDRETQYF
V gene: TRBV11-2; D gene: TRBD2; clone size: few; J gene: TRBJ2-1; CDR3 DNA: TGTGCCAGCAGCTTTAGGACTAGCATTTACAATGAGCAGTTCTTC; CDR3 protein: CASSFRTSIYNEQFF
V gene: TRBV5-1; D gene: -; clone size: few; J gene: TRBJ2-7; CDR3 DNA: TGCGCCAGCAGTCTGGGACCAGGGACCCGGGAGCAGTACTTC; CDR3 protein: CASSLGPGTREQYF
V gene: TRBV7-2; D gene: TRBD1; clone size: -; J gene: TRBJ2-7; CDR3 DNA: TGTGCCAGCAGCCCGCAATCCCCGGGACAGGGGATCTTC; CDR3 protein: CASSPQSPGQGIF